A selection of T cell receptor beta chains follows, all from one sample in a study of blood T cell repertoires in COVID-19. Repertoires were generated with immunoSEQ multiplex PCR, while TCRdb's copy carries only in-frame clones and drops some. The sample includes about 150,000 clones, 65% to 80% of them seen just once. Material: PBMCs or T cells enriched from blood (not recorded which). The source of these receptors is a woman in her 70s in a cohort exposed to, infected with or recovered from COVID-19 (not recorded which). The CDR3 runs from the conserved cysteine through the conserved F or W. The D gene is left open where the match is weak. Clone size, where shown, is once, few, many, or a class for clones that have expanded.

v_call	clone_size	d_call	j_call	cdr3_aa	cdr3_nt
TRBV11-3	NA	TRBD2	TRBJ2-3	CASSSPGLVVPTDTQYF	TGTGCCAGCAGCAGCCCGGGACTAGTGGTCCCCACAGATACGCAGTATTTT
TRBV2	NA	NA	TRBJ2-7	CASSVAGKPYEQYF	TGTGCCAGCAGTGTGGCAGGAAAGCCCTACGAGCAGTACTTC
TRBV24-1	NA	NA	TRBJ2-3	CATSETRQASTDTQYF	TGTGCCACCAGTGAAACCAGACAAGCCAGCACAGATACGCAGTATTTT
TRBV10-3	NA	TRBD2	TRBJ2-1	CAISEYGLAGGSSYNEQFF	TGTGCCATCAGTGAATACGGACTAGCGGGAGGGAGCTCCTACAATGAGCAGTTCTTC
TRBV7-2	NA	TRBD2	TRBJ2-5	CASSPELAGGPRYQETQYF	TGTGCCAGCAGCCCCGAACTAGCGGGAGGGCCACGGTACCAAGAGACCCAGTACTTC
TRBV6-5	NA	NA	TRBJ1-5	CASSYTGGQPQHF	TGTGCCAGCAGTTACACAGGTGGGCAGCCCCAGCATTTT
TRBV5-1	NA	NA	TRBJ1-1	CASSLGHGGANTEAFF	TGCGCCAGCAGCTTAGGTCATGGGGGCGCGAACACTGAAGCTTTCTTT
TRBV4-2	NA	TRBD1	TRBJ1-1	CASSQGQGGNTEAFF	TGTGCCAGCAGCCAAGGCCAGGGGGGGAACACTGAAGCTTTCTTT
TRBV27	NA	NA	TRBJ2-6	CASVRANVLTF	TGTGCCAGCGTCAGGGCCAACGTCCTGACTTTC
TRBV5-1	NA	NA	TRBJ1-1	CASSFLALNTEAFF	TGCGCCAGCAGCTTCCTAGCATTGAACACTGAAGCTTTCTTT
TRBV6-5	NA	TRBD2	TRBJ2-1	CASTPRLAVDNEQFF	TGTGCCAGCACACCCCGACTAGCGGTGGACAATGAGCAGTTCTTC
TRBV11-2	few	NA	TRBJ2-2	CASSPRAHGELFF	TGTGCCAGCAGCCCGAGGGCCCACGGGGAGCTGTTTTTT
TRBV19	few	TRBD2	TRBJ2-4	CASSMRLANTLAKNIQYF	TGTGCCAGTAGTATGAGACTAGCGAATACCTTAGCCAAAAACATTCAGTACTTC
TRBV28	once	NA	TRBJ2-3	CASRTRHQGIGPDTQYF	TGTGCCAGCAGGACACGTCATCAGGGGATCGGACCAGATACGCAGTATTTT
TRBV28	once	TRBD1	TRBJ2-2	CASSTNPADRDAGELFF	TGTGCCAGCAGTACCAACCCCGCCGACAGGGACGCCGGGGAGCTGTTTTTT
TRBV3-1/TRBV3-2	NA	TRBD1	TRBJ1-6	CASSLGQFNSPLHF	TGTGCCAGCAGCCTGGGACAGTTTAATTCACCCCTCCACTTT
TRBV5-3	NA	NA	TRBJ2-2	CARSGHWSTGELFF	TGTGCCAGAAGCGGACATTGGAGCACCGGGGAGCTGTTTTTT
TRBV6-5	NA	NA	TRBJ2-7	CASSYGHYEQYF	TGTGCCAGCAGTTATGGGCACTACGAGCAGTACTTC
TRBV28	once	TRBD2	TRBJ2-1	CASSSQTSGNIAFF	TGTGCCAGCAGTTCCCAGACTAGCGGGAATATAGCGTTCTTC
TRBV18	NA	TRBD2	TRBJ2-3	CASSPLGLVTDTQYF	TGTGCCAGCTCACCACTAGGACTAGTCACAGATACGCAGTATTTT
TRBV7-9	few	NA	TRBJ2-3	CASSFSGSGDTQYF	TGTGCCAGCAGCTTCAGCGGAAGCGGGGATACGCAGTATTTT
TRBV29-1	NA	TRBD1	TRBJ1-2	CSVTGTDYGYTF	TGCAGCGTCACCGGGACAGACTATGGCTACACCTTC
TRBV7-2	few	TRBD1	TRBJ2-2	CASSPNPGTGWGTGELFF	TGTGCCAGCAGCCCCAACCCCGGGACAGGGTGGGGCACCGGGGAGCTGTTTTTT
TRBV10-1	NA	NA	TRBJ1-2	CASSSERYYGYTF	TGCGCCAGCAGCTCGGAGCGCTATTACGGCTACACCTTC
TRBV5-1	few	NA	TRBJ1-4	CASSLIGRQGNEKLFF	TGCGCCAGCAGCTTAATCGGCCGTCAGGGAAATGAAAAACTGTTTTTT
TRBV7-2	NA	TRBD2	TRBJ2-7	CASSPPSGRGYEQYF	TGTGCCAGCAGCCCCCCTAGCGGGAGGGGGTACGAGCAGTACTTC
TRBV7-9	NA	TRBD1	TRBJ1-2	CATSARAGGYGYTF	TGTGCCACCTCAGCGAGGGCAGGGGGCTATGGCTACACCTTC
TRBV7-2	NA	NA	TRBJ2-5	CASSLGGRVLLETQYF	TGTGCCAGCAGCTTAGGGGGCAGGGTGCTGTTGGAGACCCAGTACTTC
TRBV11-2	NA	NA	TRBJ2-1	CASSLALGLAQYEQFF	TGTGCCAGCAGCTTAGCGCTGGGACTCGCACAATATGAGCAGTTCTTC
TRBV7-9	few	NA	TRBJ2-4	CASSLSRGGNIQYF	TGTGCCAGCAGCTTATCGAGGGGAGGTAACATTCAGTACTTC
TRBV28	few	TRBD1	TRBJ1-2	CASSLGDRVLSTF	TGTGCCAGCAGTTTGGGGGACAGGGTCCTTAGCACCTTC
TRBV6-5	NA	TRBD1	TRBJ1-6	CASRRPGQANSPLHF	TGTGCCAGCAGGCGACCCGGACAGGCAAATTCACCCCTCCACTTT
TRBV5-1	NA	TRBD2	TRBJ2-5	CASSLTGTSEETQYF	TGCGCCAGCAGCCTCACCGGGACTAGCGAAGAGACCCAGTACTTC
TRBV4-3	NA	NA	TRBJ2-3	CASSPSSVDTQYF	TGCGCCAGCAGTCCCTCCTCGGTCGATACGCAGTATTTT
TRBV28	NA	TRBD1	TRBJ1-2	CASSSRTGRSNYGYTF	TGTGCCAGCAGTTCCCGGACAGGAAGGTCGAACTATGGCTACACCTTC
TRBV4-3	NA	NA	TRBJ1-2	CASSQDSGSGYTF	TGCGCCAGCAGCCAAGACTCGGGGTCTGGCTACACCTTC
TRBV7-2	NA	TRBD1	TRBJ2-7	CASSSRQGPYEQYF	TGTGCCAGCAGCTCCCGACAGGGACCCTACGAGCAGTACTTC
TRBV5-6	NA	TRBD1	TRBJ2-7	CASSLPGTGQNEQYF	TGTGCCAGCAGCTTGCCCGGGACAGGGCAGAACGAGCAGTACTTC
TRBV11-3	once	NA	TRBJ2-1	CASSLAGESTEQFF	TGTGCCAGCAGCTTAGCGGGAGAATCTACTGAGCAGTTCTTC
TRBV5-1	NA	TRBD1	TRBJ1-2	CASSKTGNYGYTF	TGCGCCAGCAGCAAGACAGGGAACTATGGCTACACCTTC
TRBV2	NA	NA	TRBJ2-7	CASGRLYEQYF	TGTGCCAGCGGGCGTCTCTACGAGCAGTACTTC
TRBV10-3	NA	NA	TRBJ1-2	CAIRGQGYGYTF	TGTGCCATCAGGGGGCAGGGCTATGGCTACACCTTC
TRBV6-2/TRBV6-3	NA	NA	TRBJ2-1	CASSYSNRNEQFF	TGTGCCAGCAGTTACTCGAACAGGAATGAGCAGTTCTTC
TRBV5-1	once	TRBD2	TRBJ2-3	CASSPGTSDTDTQYF	TGCGCCAGCAGCCCCGGGACTAGCGACACAGATACGCAGTATTTT
TRBV24-1	NA	NA	TRBJ1-5	CATGGPNQPQHF	TGTGCCACCGGAGGACCCAATCAGCCCCAGCATTTT
TRBV27	NA	NA	TRBJ1-2	CASSSLLQTGLVPYGYTF	TGTGCCAGCAGTTCCTTACTTCAGACGGGACTCGTCCCTTATGGCTACACCTTC
TRBV5-1	NA	TRBD1	TRBJ2-2	CASSLGTANTGELFF	TGCGCCAGCAGCTTAGGGACAGCGAACACCGGGGAGCTGTTTTTT
TRBV7-3	NA	NA	TRBJ2-5	CASSLGTRETQYF	TGTGCCAGCAGCTTAGGGACAAGAGAGACCCAGTACTTC
TRBV7-3	NA	NA	TRBJ2-3	CASSSSLGDTQYF	TGTGCCAGCAGCTCTAGCCTTGGGGATACGCAGTATTTT
TRBV24-1	NA	TRBD1	TRBJ1-1	CATSDLRGQLNTEAFF	TGTGCCACCAGTGATTTGCGGGGACAGCTGAACACTGAAGCTTTCTTT
TRBV5-1	NA	NA	TRBJ2-5	CASSSGSLETQYF	TGCGCCAGCAGCTCCGGGAGTTTGGAGACCCAGTACTTC
TRBV7-9	NA	NA	TRBJ1-4	CASSLGNSFNEKLFF	TGTGCCAGCAGCTTAGGAAATAGCTTTAATGAAAAACTGTTTTTT
TRBV7-3	NA	NA	TRBJ2-1	CASSLRGTYNEQFF	TGTGCCAGCAGCTTACGGGGGACCTACAATGAGCAGTTCTTC
TRBV11-3	NA	NA	TRBJ2-5	CASSFGRDQETQYF	TGTGCCAGCAGCTTCGGGCGGGATCAAGAGACCCAGTACTTC
TRBV11-2	NA	NA	TRBJ2-7	CASSYSVSYEQYF	TGTGCCAGCAGCTATAGCGTCTCCTACGAGCAGTACTTC
TRBV18	NA	NA	TRBJ1-1	CASSPPAGSRTEAFF	TGTGCCAGCTCACCACCGGCAGGTTCGAGAACTGAAGCTTTCTTT
TRBV5-1	NA	NA	TRBJ1-4	CASSAEANEKLFF	TGCGCCAGCAGCGCAGAGGCCAATGAAAAACTGTTTTTT
TRBV5-1	NA	NA	TRBJ1-6	CASSWGLDSPLHF	TGCGCCAGCAGCTGGGGGCTGGATTCACCCCTCCACTTT